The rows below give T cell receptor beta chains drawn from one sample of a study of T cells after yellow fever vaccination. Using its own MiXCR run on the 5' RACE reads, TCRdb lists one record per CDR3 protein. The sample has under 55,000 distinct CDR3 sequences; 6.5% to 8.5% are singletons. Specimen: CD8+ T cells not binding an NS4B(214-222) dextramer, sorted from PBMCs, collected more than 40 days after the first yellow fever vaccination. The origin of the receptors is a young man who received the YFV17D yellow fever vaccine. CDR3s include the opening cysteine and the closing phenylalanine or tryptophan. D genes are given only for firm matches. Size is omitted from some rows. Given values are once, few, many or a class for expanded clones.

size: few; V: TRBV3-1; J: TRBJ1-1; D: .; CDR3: CASSQDSRNTEAFF; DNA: TGTGCCAGCAGCCAAGATTCGCGGAACACTGAAGCTTTCTTT
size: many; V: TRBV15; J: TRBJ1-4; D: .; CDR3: CATSRGDATNEKLFF; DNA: TGTGCCACCAGCAGAGGAGACGCAACTAATGAAAAACTGTTTTTT
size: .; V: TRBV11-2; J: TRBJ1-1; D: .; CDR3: CASSSRFTEAFF; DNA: TGTGCCAGCAGCTCACGGTTCACTGAAGCTTTCTTT
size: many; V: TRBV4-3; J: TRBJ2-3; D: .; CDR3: CASSQDPGARTDTQYF; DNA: TGCGCCAGCAGCCAAGACCCCGGGGCCCGCACAGATACGCAGTATTTT
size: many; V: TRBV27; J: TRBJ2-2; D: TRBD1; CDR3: CASSLSGTGGSTGELFF; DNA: TGTGCCAGCAGTCTGTCCGGGACAGGGGGTAGCACCGGGGAGCTGTTTTTT
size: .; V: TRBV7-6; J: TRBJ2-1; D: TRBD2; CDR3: CASSLSVPETSGGNEQFF; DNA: TGTGCCAGCAGCTTATCAGTCCCCGAGACTAGCGGGGGGAATGAGCAGTTCTTC
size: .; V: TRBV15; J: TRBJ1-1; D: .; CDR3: CATSRVRRLITEAFF; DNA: TGTGCCACCAGCAGAGTTCGGCGGTTAATCACTGAAGCTTTCTTT
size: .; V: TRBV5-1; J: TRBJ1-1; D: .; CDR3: CASSDRGNTEAFF; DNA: TGCGCCAGCAGCGACCGGGGGAACACTGAAGCTTTCTTT
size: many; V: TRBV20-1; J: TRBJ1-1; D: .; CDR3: CSPRGGTEAFF; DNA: TGCAGCCCCCGAGGGGGGACTGAAGCTTTCTTT
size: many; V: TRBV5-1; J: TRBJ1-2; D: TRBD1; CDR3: CASSLTGQENYGYTF; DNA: TGCGCCAGCAGCTTAACGGGACAGGAAAACTATGGCTACACCTTC
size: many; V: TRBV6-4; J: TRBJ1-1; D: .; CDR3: CASSDTMGLPALNTEAFF; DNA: TGTGCCAGCAGTGACACCATGGGGTTACCCGCCCTAAACACTGAAGCTTTCTTT
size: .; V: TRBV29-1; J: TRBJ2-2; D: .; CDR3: CSVDLNPNTGELFF; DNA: TGCAGCGTTGACCTCAATCCGAACACCGGGGAGCTGTTTTTT
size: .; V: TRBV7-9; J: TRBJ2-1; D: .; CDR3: CASSFRVGEQFF; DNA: TGTGCCAGCAGCTTCAGGGTAGGTGAGCAGTTCTTC
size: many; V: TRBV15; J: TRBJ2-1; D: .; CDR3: CATRRRSFNEQFF; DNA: TGTGCCACCAGACGGCGTTCGTTTAATGAGCAGTTCTTC
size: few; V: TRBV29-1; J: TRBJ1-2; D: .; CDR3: CSARWYANYGYTF; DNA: TGCAGCGCTAGGTGGTACGCTAACTATGGCTACACCTTC
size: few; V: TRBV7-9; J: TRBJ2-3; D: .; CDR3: CASSLLADTQYF; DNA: TGTGCCAGCAGCTTATTGGCAGATACGCAGTATTTT
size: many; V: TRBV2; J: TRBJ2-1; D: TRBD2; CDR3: CASSDPSGYLFEQFF; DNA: TGTGCCAGCAGTGACCCTAGCGGGTACCTGTTTGAGCAGTTCTTC
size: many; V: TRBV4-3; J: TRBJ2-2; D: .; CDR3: CASSQHRTGELFF; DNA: TGCGCCAGCAGCCAACACAGGACCGGGGAGCTGTTTTTT
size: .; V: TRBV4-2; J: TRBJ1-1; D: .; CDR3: CASSQGDTLNTEAFF; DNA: TGTGCCAGCAGCCAAGGGGACACATTGAACACTGAAGCTTTCTTT
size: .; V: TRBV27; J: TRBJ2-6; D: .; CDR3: CASSRGSSGANVLTF; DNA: TGTGCCAGCAGTAGGGGGAGCTCTGGGGCCAACGTCCTGACTTTC
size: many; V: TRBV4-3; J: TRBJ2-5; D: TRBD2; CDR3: CASSPIAGAETQYF; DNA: TGCGCCAGCAGCCCCATAGCGGGAGCAGAGACCCAGTACTTC
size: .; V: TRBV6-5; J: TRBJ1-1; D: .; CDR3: CASSSQRLNTEAFF; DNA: TGTGCCAGCAGTTCTCAGCGCTTGAACACTGAAGCTTTCTTT
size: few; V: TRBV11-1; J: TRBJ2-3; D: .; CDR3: CASSDLSGQSDTQYF; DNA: TGTGCCAGCAGCGATTTATCGGGGCAGTCAGATACGCAGTATTTT
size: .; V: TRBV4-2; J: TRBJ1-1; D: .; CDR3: CASSQGGTNTEAFF; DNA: TGTGCCAGCAGCCAAGGAGGAACGAACACTGAAGCTTTCTTT
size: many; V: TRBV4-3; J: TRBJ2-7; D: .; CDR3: CASSQGGSEQYF; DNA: TGCGCCAGCAGCCAAGGAGGCTCCGAGCAGTACTTC
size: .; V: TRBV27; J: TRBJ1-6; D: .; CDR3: CASRSGGGSPLHF; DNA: TGTGCCAGCAGAAGCGGGGGTGGTTCACCCCTCCACTTT
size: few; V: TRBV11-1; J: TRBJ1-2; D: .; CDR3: CASSLAGAAYGYTF; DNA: TGTGCCAGCAGCTTGGCAGGGGCGGCCTATGGCTACACCTTC
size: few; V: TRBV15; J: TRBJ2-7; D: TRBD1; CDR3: CATSPGGTYEQYF; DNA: TGTGCCACCAGCCCAGGGGGCACCTACGAGCAGTACTTC
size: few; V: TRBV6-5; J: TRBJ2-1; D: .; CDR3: CASSYSGGGVYNEQFF; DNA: TGTGCCAGCAGTTACTCAGGGGGGGGCGTCTACAATGAGCAGTTCTTC
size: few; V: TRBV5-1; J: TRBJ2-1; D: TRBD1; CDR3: CASSTTGGPYNEQFF; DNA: TGCGCCAGCAGCACGACAGGGGGCCCCTACAATGAGCAGTTCTTC
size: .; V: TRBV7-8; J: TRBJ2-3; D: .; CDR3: CASSPTINEDTQYF; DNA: TGTGCCAGCAGCCCGACGATTAACGAAGATACGCAGTATTTT